The entry below gives a single T cell receptor beta chain sequence along with its context. This specimen belongs to a study of OX40 agonist ivuxolimab in advanced cancers. Some clones are missing from TCRdb's copy, which holds only in-frame ones; the method was immunoSEQ multiplex PCR. The sample consists of 55,000 to 75,000 clones, around 90% of them appearing once. V was trimmed by 6 bases and J by 3 bases, leaving 20 bases between them. This CDR3 comprises 16 residues. Germline loops: CDR1 KGHSH, CDR2 LQKENI. Source: CD4+ or CD8+ T cells sorted from blood, taken in a trial of the OX40 agonist ivuxolimab. The clonotype comes from an adult with an advanced solid tumor such as melanoma, head and neck, liver or kidney cancer. The chain uses TRBV18 and TRBJ1-1; tentative D call: TRBD1 (6 bases). The CDR3 bases are TGTGCCAGCTCTCCCTCAACGACAAGGGGGGACACTGAAGCTTTCTTT. Protein sequence: CASSPSTTRGDTEAFF.